This T cell receptor beta chain was retrieved from a study of shared clonotypes between healthy human individuals. Clones were read by immunoSEQ multiplex PCR, and TCRdb kept only the in-frame ones, dropping some. The table includes 2.3 million or so clones, roughly 93% detected once. The V gene's germline CDR1 is LNHDA and CDR2 SQIVND (reference sequence). V gave up 7 bases and J gave up 4 bases, with 13 bases separating them. This CDR3 contains 13 residues. The source is a man aged 18 to 30 in good health. Some clones in this sample may be carry-over from other donors' samples. The specimen was naive CD4+ T cells from PBMCs. The subset: CD45RA+ positively selected. The chain recombines TRBV19 with TRBJ1-2; the D gene is possibly TRBD1 (5 bases). In DNA form, the CDR3 reads TGTGCCAGTAATGGGGCTCAGGGCTATGGCTACACCTTC. This sequence encodes CASNGAQGYGYTF.